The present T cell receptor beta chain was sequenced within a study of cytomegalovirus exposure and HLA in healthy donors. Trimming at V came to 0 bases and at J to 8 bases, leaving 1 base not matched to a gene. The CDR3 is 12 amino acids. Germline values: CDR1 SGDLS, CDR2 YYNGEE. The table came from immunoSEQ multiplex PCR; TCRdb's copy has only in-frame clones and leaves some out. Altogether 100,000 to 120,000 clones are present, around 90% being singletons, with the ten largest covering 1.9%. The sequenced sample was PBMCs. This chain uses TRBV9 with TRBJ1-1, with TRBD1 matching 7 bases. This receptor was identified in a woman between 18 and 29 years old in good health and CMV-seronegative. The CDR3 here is CASSVAGGEAFF. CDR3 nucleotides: TGTGCCAGCAGCGTAGCAGGGGGGGAAGCTTTCTTT.